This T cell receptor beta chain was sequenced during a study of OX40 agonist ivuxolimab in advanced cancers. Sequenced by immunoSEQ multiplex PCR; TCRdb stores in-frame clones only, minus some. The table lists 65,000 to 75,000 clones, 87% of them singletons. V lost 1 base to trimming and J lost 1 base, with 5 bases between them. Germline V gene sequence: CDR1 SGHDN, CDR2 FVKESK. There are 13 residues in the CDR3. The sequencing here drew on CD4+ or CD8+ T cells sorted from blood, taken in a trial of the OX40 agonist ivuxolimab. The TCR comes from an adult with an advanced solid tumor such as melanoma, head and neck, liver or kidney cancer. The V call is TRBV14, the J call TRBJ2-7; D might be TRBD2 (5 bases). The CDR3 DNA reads TGTGCCAGCAGCCAAGGGACTTCCTACGAGCAGTACTTC. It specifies CASSQGTSYEQYF.